These 5 T cell receptor beta chains share one sample of origin, sequenced in a study of response to subunit inactivated influenza vaccine. A single record per CDR3 protein comes from TCRdb applying MiXCR to the RT-PCR reads. Seen here are hundreds of thousands of distinct CDR3 sequences, 25% observed once, and the top ten hold less than 2.5%. Sequenced material: CD4+ T cells sorted from PBMCs, taken about 5 days after vaccination. Receptor source: a man in his fifties who received an inactivated influenza vaccine.

This clonotype has more than one count but fewer than ten. The rearrangement links TRBV7-2 to TRBJ2-5, with unresolved D. Germline V lookup: CDR1 SGHTA, CDR2 FQGNSA. V was shortened by 2 bases and J by 1 base, with 8 bases between the two germline ends. The CDR3 has 14 amino acids. Here the CDR3 reads CASSLYKAQETQYF. The CDR3, as DNA: TGTGCCAGCAGCTTATATAAGGCCCAAGAGACCCAGTACTTC.

The chain couples TRBV12-3 or TRBV12-4 to TRBJ1-1, with 8 bases lining up with TRBD1. The CDR3 has 12 residues. After removal of 3 bases from V and 8 bases from J, the junction contained 2 bases not matched to a gene. In DNA form, the CDR3 reads TGTGCCAGCAGTTTTACAGGGGGAGAAGCTTTCTTT. The encoded protein is CASSFTGGEAFF.

The chain carries TRBV28 and TRBJ2-1, with 7 bases that match TRBD2. J gave up 10 bases and V 5 bases, and 5 bases lay outside the gene matches. Germline V gene data show CDR1 as MDHEN and CDR2 as SYDVKM. CDR3 length: 12 amino acids. Here the CDR3 reads CASSRPGGEQFF. Here the CDR3 DNA reads TGTGCCAGCAGTAGGCCCGGGGGGGAGCAGTTCTTC.

This clonotype was seen a few times. The V gene is TRBV20-1, the J gene TRBJ2-1; 8 nucleotides line up with TRBD1. This CDR3 spans 15 amino acids. CDR1 and CDR2 (germline): DFQATT, SNEGSKA (reference sequence). The V and J ends lost 0 bases and 6 bases, in that order; junction bases with no gene match: 7. CDR3 coding DNA: TGCAGTGCTAGAGATGCCCAGGGGGCAATCAATGAGCAGTTCTTC. Translated, it gives CSARDAQGAINEQFF.

This clonotype has only a few counts. The chain combines TRBV29-1 with TRBJ1-1; D perhaps matches TRBD1 (6 bases). The CDR3 is made up of 13 amino acids. CDR1 is SQVTM, CDR2 ANQGSEA, per germline. V lost 6 bases, J lost 1 base, and 12 bases lay in between. CDR3 in DNA: TGCAGCGTCAATGGACAGAGGAACACTGAAGCTTTCTTT. This codes for CSVNGQRNTEAFF. Drawing the rest from reference TRBV29-1 and TRBJ1-1, the complete variable domain is SAVISQKPSRDICQRGTSLTIQCQVDSQVTMMFWYRQQPGQSLTLIATANQGSEATYESGFVIDKFPISRPNLTFSTLTVSNMSPEDSSIYLCSVNGQRNTEAFFGQGTRLTVV.